This record concerns one T cell receptor beta chain sequence. These data belong to a study of blood T cell repertoires in COVID-19. Overall study: Italy, Spain and the United States were the sources of the convalescent and acute COVID-19 samples. In each case, the material was cDNA or gDNA derived from T cells, B-cell-depleted T cells, or PBMCs.

This CDR3 contains 10 residues. Looked up from germline, CDR1 is DFQATT and CDR2 is SNEGSKA (reference sequence). Trimming shortened V by 5 bases and J by 2 bases, and 4 bases separated the two germline ends. In the original processing: Estimated nucleated cell counts came from reference gene primer amplification. TCRdb's table, derived via immunoSEQ multiplex PCR, lists solely in-frame clones and lacks some. That table gives V, J and clone size, and the DNA gave D and trimming. The sample lists about 230,000 clones; around 83% were seen once. The sequence derives from a man at least 80 years old with acute or convalescent COVID-19. The J gene is TRBJ2-7, the V gene TRBV20-1; D unresolved. The sample was peripheral blood. The CDR3 nucleotides read TGCAGTGCTCATCCCTACGAGCAGTACTTC. Translation: CSAHPYEQYF.